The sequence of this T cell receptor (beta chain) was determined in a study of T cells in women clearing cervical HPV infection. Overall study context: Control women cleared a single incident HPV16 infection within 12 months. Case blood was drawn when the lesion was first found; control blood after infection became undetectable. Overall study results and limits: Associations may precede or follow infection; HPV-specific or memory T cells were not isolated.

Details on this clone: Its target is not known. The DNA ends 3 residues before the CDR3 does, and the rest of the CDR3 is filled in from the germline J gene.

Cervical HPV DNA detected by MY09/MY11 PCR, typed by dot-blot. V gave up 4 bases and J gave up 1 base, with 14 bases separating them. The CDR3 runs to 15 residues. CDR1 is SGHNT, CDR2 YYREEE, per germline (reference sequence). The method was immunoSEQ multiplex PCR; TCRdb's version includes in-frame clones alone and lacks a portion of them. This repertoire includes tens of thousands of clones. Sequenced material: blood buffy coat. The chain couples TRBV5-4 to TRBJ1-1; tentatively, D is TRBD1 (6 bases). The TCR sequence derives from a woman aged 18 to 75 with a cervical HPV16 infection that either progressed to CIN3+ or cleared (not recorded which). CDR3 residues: CASSPTNRENTEAFF. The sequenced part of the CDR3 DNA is TGTGCCAGCAGCCCCACCAACAGGGAGAACACTGAA. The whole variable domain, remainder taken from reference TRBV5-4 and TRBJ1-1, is ETGVTQSPTHLIKTRGQQVTLRCSSQSGHNTVSWYQQALGQGPQFIFQYYREEENGRGNFPPRFSGLQFPNYSSELNVNALELDDSALYLCASSPTNRENTEAFFGQGTRLTVV.